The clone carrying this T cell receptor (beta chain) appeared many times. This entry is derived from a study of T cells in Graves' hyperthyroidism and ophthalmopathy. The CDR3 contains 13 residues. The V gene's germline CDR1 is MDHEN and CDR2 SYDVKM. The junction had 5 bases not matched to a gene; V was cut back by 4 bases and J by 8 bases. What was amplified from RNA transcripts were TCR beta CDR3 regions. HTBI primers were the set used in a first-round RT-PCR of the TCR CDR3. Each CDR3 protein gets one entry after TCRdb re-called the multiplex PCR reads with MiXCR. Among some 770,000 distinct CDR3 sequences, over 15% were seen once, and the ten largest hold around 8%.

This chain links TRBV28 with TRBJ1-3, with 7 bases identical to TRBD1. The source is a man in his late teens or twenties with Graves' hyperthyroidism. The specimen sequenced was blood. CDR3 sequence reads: CASSSPGGHTIYF. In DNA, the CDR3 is TGTGCCAGCAGTTCCCCAGGGGGACACACCATATATTTT. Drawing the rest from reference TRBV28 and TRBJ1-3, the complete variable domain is DVKVTQSSRYLVKRTGEKVFLECVQDMDHENMFWYRQDPGLGLRLIYFSYDVKMKEKGDIPEGYSVSREKKERFSLILESASTNQTSMYLCASSSPGGHTIYFGEGSWLTVV.